The sequence of this T cell receptor (beta chain) was determined in a study of T cell repertoires in cytomegalovirus infection. This CDR3 contains 16 residues. The germline gives CDR1 SGHNT, CDR2 YENEEA. Trimming cost V 4 bases and J 5 bases; bases outside gene matches: 9. This clonotype appeared many times. Its antigen is not identified. From the reads, TCRdb called clonotypes with MiXCR, one entry per CDR3 protein. The table has fewer than 300,000 distinct CDR3 sequences, about 26% seen once; the top ten hold around 13%. Points from the study as a whole: Based on cumulative public TCR beta family frequency, carriers of CMV plus the relevant HLA were identified.

This clonotype originated in a human donor in good health (CMV status not recorded). Some clones in this sample may be carry-over from other donors' samples. The chain combines TRBV11-3 with TRBJ2-1, with TRBD2 matching over 9 bases. Sequencing used PBMCs. The CDR3 region has the DNA TGTGCCAGCAGCTCGCCTCTAGCGGGGACAGACAATGAGCAGTTCTTC. It is translated as CASSSPLAGTDNEQFF.